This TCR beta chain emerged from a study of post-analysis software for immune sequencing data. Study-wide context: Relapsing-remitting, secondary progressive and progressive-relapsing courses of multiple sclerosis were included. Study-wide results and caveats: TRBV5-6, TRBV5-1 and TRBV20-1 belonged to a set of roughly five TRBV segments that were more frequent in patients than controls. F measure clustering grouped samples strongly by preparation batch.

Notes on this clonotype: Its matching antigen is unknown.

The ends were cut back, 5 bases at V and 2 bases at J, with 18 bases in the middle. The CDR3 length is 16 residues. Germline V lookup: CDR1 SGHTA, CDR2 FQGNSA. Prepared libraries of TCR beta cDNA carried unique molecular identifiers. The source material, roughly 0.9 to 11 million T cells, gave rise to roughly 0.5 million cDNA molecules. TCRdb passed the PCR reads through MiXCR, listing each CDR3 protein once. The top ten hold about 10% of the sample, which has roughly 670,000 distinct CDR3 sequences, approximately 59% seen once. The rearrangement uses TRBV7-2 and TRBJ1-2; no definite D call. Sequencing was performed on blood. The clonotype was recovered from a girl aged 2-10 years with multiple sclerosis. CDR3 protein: CASSRDRALINYGYTF. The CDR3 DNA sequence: TGTGCCAGCAGCCGTGATAGGGCTTTAATAAACTATGGCTACACCTTC.